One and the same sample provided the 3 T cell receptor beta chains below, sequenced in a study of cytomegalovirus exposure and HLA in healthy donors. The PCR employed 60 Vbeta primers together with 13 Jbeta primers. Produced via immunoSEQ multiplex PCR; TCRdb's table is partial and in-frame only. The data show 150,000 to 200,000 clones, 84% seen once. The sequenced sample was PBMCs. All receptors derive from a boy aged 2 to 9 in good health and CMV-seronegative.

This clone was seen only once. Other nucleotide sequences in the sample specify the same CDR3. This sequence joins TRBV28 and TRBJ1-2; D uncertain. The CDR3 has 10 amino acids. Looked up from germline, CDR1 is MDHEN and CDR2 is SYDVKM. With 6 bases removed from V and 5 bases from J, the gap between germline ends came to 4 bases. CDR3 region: CASSRYGYTF. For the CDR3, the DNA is TGTGCCAGCAGCCGGTATGGCTACACCTTC.

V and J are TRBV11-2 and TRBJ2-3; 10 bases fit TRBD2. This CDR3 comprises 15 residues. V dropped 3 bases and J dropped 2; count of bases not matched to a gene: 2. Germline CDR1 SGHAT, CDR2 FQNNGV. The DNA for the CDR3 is TGTGCCAGCAGCTTGGGACTAGCGAACACAGATACGCAGTATTTT. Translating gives CASSLGLANTDTQYF. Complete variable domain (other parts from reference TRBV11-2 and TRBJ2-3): EAGVAQSPRYKIIEKRQSVAFWCNPISGHATLYWYQQILGQGPKLLIQFQNNGVVDDSQLPKDRFSAERLKGVDSTLKIQPAKLEDSAVYLCASSLGLANTDTQYFGPGTRLTVL.

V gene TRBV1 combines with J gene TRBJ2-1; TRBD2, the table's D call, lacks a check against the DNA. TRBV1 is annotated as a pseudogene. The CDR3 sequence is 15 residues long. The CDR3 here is CTSSQISGSYNEQFF. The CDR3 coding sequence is TGCACCAGCAGCCAAATTAGCGGGAGCTACAATGAGCAGTTCTTC.